This T cell receptor (beta chain) was identified in a study of post-analysis software for immune sequencing data. General study points: TRBV segments more frequent in patients than in controls numbered several and included TRBV5-6, TRBV5-1 and TRBV20-1.

Unique-molecular-identifier-tagged TCR beta cDNA libraries were used. Between roughly 1 and 10 million T cells gave rise to a few hundred thousand cDNA molecules. Each CDR3 protein is one row after TCRdb ran MiXCR on the PCR reads. Of about 180,000 distinct CDR3 sequences listed, roughly 31% are singletons. Germline values: CDR1 SNHLY, CDR2 FYNNEI. The CDR3 has 14 amino acids. Trimming cost V 10 bases and J 0 bases, with 13 bases left between them. This clonotype was detected ten times or more. Its target is not known. The clonotype was recovered from a girl aged 10 to 17 with multiple sclerosis. What was sequenced was blood. V is TRBV2 and J is TRBJ2-1; unclear D gene. CDR3 loop: CATSSRFSYNEQFF. The CDR3 nucleotides read TGTGCCACCTCCTCCCGATTCTCCTACAATGAGCAGTTCTTC.